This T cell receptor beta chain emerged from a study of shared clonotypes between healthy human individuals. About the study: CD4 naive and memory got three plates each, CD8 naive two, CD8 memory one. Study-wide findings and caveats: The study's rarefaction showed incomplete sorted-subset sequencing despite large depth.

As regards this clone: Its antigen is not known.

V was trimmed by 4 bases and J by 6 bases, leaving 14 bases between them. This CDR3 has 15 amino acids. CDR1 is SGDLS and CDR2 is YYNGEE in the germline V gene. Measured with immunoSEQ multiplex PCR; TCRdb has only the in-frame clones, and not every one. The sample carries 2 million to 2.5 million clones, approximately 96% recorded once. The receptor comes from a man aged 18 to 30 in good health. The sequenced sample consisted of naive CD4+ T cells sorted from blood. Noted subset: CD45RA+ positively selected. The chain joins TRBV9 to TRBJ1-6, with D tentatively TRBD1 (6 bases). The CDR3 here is CASSPGGHTNSPLHF. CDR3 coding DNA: TGTGCCAGCAGCCCGGGGGGACATACTAATTCACCCCTCCACTTT.